The sequence of this T cell receptor beta chain was determined in a study of beta chain features in type 1 diabetes. The V end lost 2 bases, the J end lost 0 bases, and 16 bases lay between the germline ends. In germline, CDR1 is GTSNPN, CDR2 SVGIG (reference sequence). The CDR3 is 16 residues long. Based on CD45RO/CCR7/CD25/CD127/CD95/CD27, CD4+ regulatory, stem cell-like memory, naive and central memory cells were sorted. Turning to this clone: Its cognate antigen is unknown.

Study outcomes and limitations: TCRB CDR3 length was moderately but significantly reduced in all four CD4+ subsets of Type 1 diabetes patients. Shorter templates might be favored by PCR, equally in patients and controls.

The isolated RNA, all of it, was reverse transcribed, so expressed TCRB transcripts were what got sequenced. TCRdb's table, derived via immunoSEQ multiplex PCR, lists solely in-frame clones and lacks some. The data contain about 660,000 clones, around 15% of them singletons. The sequence came from a young man with type 1 diabetes. The chain carries TRBV30 and TRBJ2-5; perhaps TRBD2 as D (6 bases). What was sequenced was naive CD4+ T cells from blood. The CDR3 bases are TGTGCCTGGAGTCCCCTGGGAGGCCCTTACCAAGAGACCCAGTACTTC. Translation: CAWSPLGGPYQETQYF.